The rows below give T cell receptor beta chains drawn from one sample of a study of siplizumab effects on memory and regulatory T cells. Some clones are missing from TCRdb's copy, which holds only in-frame ones; the method was immunoSEQ multiplex PCR. This sample carries around 100,000 clones, less than 95% of them seen once, and the ten largest clones take approximately 1.5%. Source material: non-Treg CD4+ T cells sorted from blood. These receptors all come from a human donor in good health. CDR3s include the opening cysteine and the closing phenylalanine or tryptophan.

J gene: TRBJ1-5; V gene: TRBV7-9; CDR3 protein: CASSSLHSYAQHF
J gene: TRBJ2-5; V gene: TRBV1; CDR3 protein: CTSSHQTLGRSETQYF
J gene: TRBJ1-4; V gene: TRBV27; CDR3 protein: CASSLLRQGADRTNEKLFF
J gene: TRBJ2-7; V gene: TRBV5-3; CDR3 protein: CARSPPEQYF
J gene: TRBJ1-1; V gene: TRBV19; CDR3 protein: CASSIPRPRPSLAAFF
J gene: TRBJ2-3; V gene: TRBV6-6; CDR3 protein: CASGLRAPTDTQYF
J gene: TRBJ2-1; V gene: TRBV6-6; CDR3 protein: CASRKNNEQFF
J gene: TRBJ2-5; V gene: TRBV28; CDR3 protein: CASSSGGATQETQYF
J gene: TRBJ2-3; V gene: TRBV11-2; CDR3 protein: CASSLDLGRTPDTQYF
J gene: TRBJ2-1; V gene: TRBV11-2; CDR3 protein: CASSLDSSSYNEQFF
J gene: TRBJ1-5; V gene: TRBV19; CDR3 protein: CASSPRVSNWESNQPQHF
J gene: TRBJ2-5; V gene: TRBV19; CDR3 protein: CASSSLRDRGGETQYF
J gene: TRBJ2-1; V gene: TRBV25-1; CDR3 protein: CASRVEGRGSYNEQFF
J gene: TRBJ2-7; V gene: TRBV5-8; CDR3 protein: CASRRQGFNEQYF
J gene: TRBJ2-2; V gene: TRBV10-1; CDR3 protein: CASRGQMNTGELFF
J gene: TRBJ2-3; V gene: TRBV19; CDR3 protein: CASSPTTSGKLDTQYF
J gene: TRBJ1-2; V gene: TRBV27; CDR3 protein: CASSFFANYGYTF
J gene: TRBJ2-3; V gene: TRBV11-2; CDR3 protein: CASSSSTDTQYF
J gene: TRBJ1-3; V gene: TRBV28; CDR3 protein: CASSLSGSSGNTIYF
J gene: TRBJ2-6; V gene: TRBV7-3; CDR3 protein: CASTPGGGANVLTF
J gene: TRBJ2-3; V gene: TRBV6-1; CDR3 protein: CASRVDRAATQYF
J gene: TRBJ2-5; V gene: TRBV4-2; CDR3 protein: CASSLGGGQETQYF
J gene: TRBJ2-1; V gene: TRBV10-3; CDR3 protein: CAIRASSSYNEQFF
J gene: TRBJ1-1; V gene: TRBV28; CDR3 protein: CASRDFFTEAFF
J gene: TRBJ1-1; V gene: TRBV5-4; CDR3 protein: CASSLVGGVSAFF
J gene: TRBJ2-3; V gene: TRBV19; CDR3 protein: CASSGRVVTDTQYF
J gene: TRBJ2-1; V gene: TRBV10-3; CDR3 protein: CAISRDQGANEQFF
J gene: TRBJ1-5; V gene: TRBV5-1; CDR3 protein: CASSLQSGQPQHF
J gene: TRBJ1-1; V gene: TRBV18; CDR3 protein: CASSPSGVEAFF
J gene: TRBJ2-4; V gene: TRBV29-1; CDR3 protein: CSVDLAGAIQYF
J gene: TRBJ2-5; V gene: TRBV18; CDR3 protein: CASSPRQGAQETQYF
J gene: TRBJ2-7; V gene: TRBV6-5; CDR3 protein: CASSYRPPYEQYF
J gene: TRBJ1-4; V gene: TRBV5-6; CDR3 protein: CASSRGGPLANEKLFF
J gene: TRBJ2-7; V gene: TRBV6-5; CDR3 protein: CASSTPTGRYEQYF
J gene: TRBJ2-5; V gene: TRBV19; CDR3 protein: CASSIRVIETQYF
J gene: TRBJ2-7; V gene: TRBV18; CDR3 protein: CASSKPGQLYEQYF
J gene: TRBJ2-1; V gene: TRBV7-8; CDR3 protein: CASSPSGQGTRDEQFF
J gene: TRBJ2-6; V gene: TRBV18; CDR3 protein: CASSPVPGLAGALSGANVLTF
J gene: TRBJ2-2; V gene: TRBV5-8; CDR3 protein: CASSLAFRFGELFF
J gene: TRBJ2-5; V gene: TRBV19; CDR3 protein: CASTSPGQRETQYF
J gene: TRBJ2-7; V gene: TRBV19; CDR3 protein: CASSIGTGGDEQYF
J gene: TRBJ2-3; V gene: TRBV29-1; CDR3 protein: CSAWRSGGADTQYF
J gene: TRBJ2-3; V gene: TRBV9; CDR3 protein: CASSLLAGGITDTQYF
J gene: TRBJ2-1; V gene: TRBV28; CDR3 protein: CASSPPLAGGRADEQFF
J gene: TRBJ1-5; V gene: TRBV15; CDR3 protein: CATSRDRGDGQPQHF
J gene: TRBJ2-1; V gene: TRBV18; CDR3 protein: CASSPPRSSGSGASYNEQFF
J gene: TRBJ1-3; V gene: TRBV7-2; CDR3 protein: CASSFSDKSGTIYF
J gene: TRBJ2-1; V gene: TRBV21-1; CDR3 protein: CASGTSGRMKQFNEQFF
J gene: TRBJ2-2; V gene: TRBV5-1; CDR3 protein: CASSFLAGTGTGELFF
J gene: TRBJ2-7; V gene: TRBV7-2; CDR3 protein: CASSLAAGEGVFEQYF
J gene: TRBJ1-6; V gene: TRBV5-1; CDR3 protein: CASSSYDNSPLHF
J gene: TRBJ2-5; V gene: TRBV5-1; CDR3 protein: CASSPRTGQETQYF
J gene: TRBJ1-1; V gene: TRBV10-1; CDR3 protein: CASSAGQMNTEAFF
J gene: TRBJ1-3; V gene: TRBV5-1; CDR3 protein: CASSTAGSGNTIYF
J gene: TRBJ1-2; V gene: TRBV5-1; CDR3 protein: CASSLDRFQQANYGYTF
J gene: TRBJ1-4; V gene: TRBV18; CDR3 protein: CASSPQGPLEKLFF
J gene: TRBJ2-7; V gene: TRBV27; CDR3 protein: CASSLSVRAYEQYF
J gene: TRBJ1-2; V gene: TRBV27; CDR3 protein: CASSLSGTEFNYGYTF
J gene: TRBJ2-7; V gene: TRBV5-1; CDR3 protein: CASSFEVSYEQYF